Below, one T cell receptor (beta chain) is given with its context. What it recognizes is unknown. The sample originates from a study of T cells in Graves' hyperthyroidism and ophthalmopathy. The TCR beta CDR3 regions underwent amplification using RNA transcripts as the source. The TCR CDR3 was amplified in a first-round RT-PCR using the HTBI primer set. Each CDR3 protein gets one entry after TCRdb re-called the multiplex PCR reads with MiXCR. The sample lists 660,000 or so distinct CDR3 sequences, approximately 42% occurring once. Broader study findings: Most thyroid clonotypes expanded above 0.001 appeared in blood too.

This CDR3 region has 12 residues. Per the germline V gene, CDR1 is SQVTM and CDR2 is ANQGSEA. V was shortened by 4 bases and J by 4 bases, with 10 bases between the two germline ends. Input material: peripheral blood or thyroid tissue (not recorded which). The J gene is TRBJ1-2, the V gene TRBV29-1, with D tentatively TRBD1 (5 bases). This receptor was taken from an adult man with Graves' disease, either hyperthyroidism or ophthalmopathy (not recorded which). DNA for the CDR3: TGCAGCGTTGGCGACAGTTCCTATGGCTACACCTTC. It encodes CSVGDSSYGYTF. Drawing the rest from reference TRBV29-1 and TRBJ1-2, the complete variable domain is SAVISQKPSRDICQRGTSLTIQCQVDSQVTMMFWYRQQPGQSLTLIATANQGSEATYESGFVIDKFPISRPNLTFSTLTVSNMSPEDSSIYLCSVGDSSYGYTFGSGTRLTVV.